Below, 27 T cell receptor beta chains from the same sample are listed, as sequenced in a study of blood T cell repertoires in COVID-19. Sequenced by immunoSEQ multiplex PCR; TCRdb stores in-frame clones only, minus some. The sample holds 100,000 to 120,000 clones, around 80% seen once. The sequenced material came from peripheral blood. The source is an elderly woman with acute or convalescent COVID-19.

V and J are TRBV24-1 and TRBJ2-5; maybe TRBD1 (6 bases). The V end was cut by 6 bases, the J end by 7 bases, with 38 bases between. This CDR3 has 21 amino acids. Germline-derived CDR1 and CDR2 are KGHDR and SFDVKD. The CDR3 nucleotides read TGTGCCACCAGTACACCCACACCCTATGGACAGCCAATCGCCCCTGTAAGGACCCAGTACTTC. This encodes CATSTPTPYGQPIAPVRTQYF.

CDR3 residues: CAISESRGDYNEQFF. The CDR3 DNA reads as TGTGCCATCAGTGAGTCGCGCGGAGACTACAATGAGCAGTTCTTC. The chain has TRBV10-3 and TRBJ2-1; no reliable D call. Germline values: CDR1 ENHRY, CDR2 SYGVKD. V was cut by 0 bases and J by 3 bases, with 9 bases left in between. The CDR3 spans 15 residues.

This clone was counted between two and nine times. V and J are TRBV10-2 and TRBJ1-2; D not certain. V was shortened by 7 bases and J by 5 bases, with 11 bases between the two germline ends. The CDR3 has 12 amino acids. CDR1 and CDR2 from the germline V gene are WSHSY and SAAADI. This CDR3 reads CASMRDSYGYTF. For the CDR3, the DNA is TGCGCCAGCATGAGGGATTCGTATGGCTACACCTTC.

The rearrangement joins TRBV5-4 to TRBJ1-1; TRBD1 matches 9 bases. The CDR3 totals 16 residues. V was pared by 4 bases and J by 1 base, with 8 bases of the junction left unmatched. Germline lookup yields CDR1 SGHNT and CDR2 YYREEE (reference sequence). The CDR3: CASSRTGQGPNTEAFF. In DNA form, the CDR3 reads TGTGCCAGCAGCCGGACGGGACAGGGCCCGAACACTGAAGCTTTCTTT. Together with reference TRBV5-4 and TRBJ1-1, the CDR3 gives the full variable domain: ETGVTQSPTHLIKTRGQQVTLRCSSQSGHNTVSWYQQALGQGPQFIFQYYREEENGRGNFPPRFSGLQFPNYSSELNVNALELDDSALYLCASSRTGQGPNTEAFFGQGTRLTVV.

The J gene is TRBJ1-1, the V gene TRBV15; 7 positions match TRBD1. CDR1 and CDR2 (germline): LNHNV, YYDKDF (reference sequence). The length of the CDR3 is 15 residues. Trimming at V came to 0 bases and at J to 5 bases, leaving 6 bases not matched to a gene. The CDR3 spells CATSRDPGGVTEAFF. CDR3 nucleotide sequence: TGTGCCACCAGCAGAGACCCAGGGGGTGTTACTGAAGCTTTCTTT.

The chain carries TRBV4-2 and TRBJ1-2; 10 bases agree with TRBD1. The germline CDR1 and CDR2 sequences are LGHNA and YNFKEQ. V shed 4 bases and J 7 bases; nucleotides not matched to a gene: 9. The CDR3 is 15 amino acids. In DNA, the CDR3 is TGTGCCAGCAGCCCTACCGGGACAGGGGATTTTGGCTACACCTTC. Its protein product is CASSPTGTGDFGYTF.

The chain is built from TRBV7-2 and TRBJ2-7; D is unclear. Germline V lookup: CDR1 SGHTA, CDR2 FQGNSA. V gave up 3 bases and J gave up 1 base, with 22 bases separating them. The CDR3 sequence is 18 residues long. DNA of the CDR3: TGTGCCAGCAGCTTCCGCGTTGGTGACTTTCCGCCTTCCTACGAGCAGTACTTC. Amino acids: CASSFRVGDFPPSYEQYF.

The chain recombines TRBV19 with TRBJ1-2, with 7 bases fitting TRBD1. Per germline, CDR1 LNHDA and CDR2 SQIVND (reference sequence). The CDR3 runs to 15 residues. J was trimmed by 3 bases and V by 7 bases; bases with no gene match: 11. The CDR3 here is CASILRTGTHYGYTF. CDR3 in DNA: TGTGCCAGTATTCTTCGGACAGGAACGCACTATGGCTACACCTTC. The full variable domain, its missing parts supplied by reference TRBV19 and TRBJ1-2, is DGGITQSPKYLFRKEGQNVTLSCEQNLNHDAMYWYRQDPGQGLRLIYYSQIVNDFQKGDIAEGYSVSREKKESFPLTVTSAQKNPTAFYLCASILRTGTHYGYTFGSGTRLTVV.

The chain employs TRBV7-2 and TRBJ1-2; possibly TRBD1 for D (6 bases). V was shortened by 5 bases and J by 5 bases, with 12 bases between the two germline ends. CDR1 and CDR2 (germline): SGHTA, FQGNSA. The CDR3 sequence is 13 residues long. CDR3 DNA sequence: TGTGCCAGCAGCCCAGACAGGATATATGGCTACACCTTC. Amino acids: CASSPDRIYGYTF.

The chain joins TRBV5-1 to TRBJ2-3, with 13 bases that match TRBD2. The length of the CDR3 is 16 residues. Germline V gene lookup returns CDR1 SGHRS and CDR2 YFSETQ. With 4 bases clipped from V and 5 bases from J, the junction kept 7 bases outside the gene matches. The CDR3 DNA reads as TGCGCCAGCAGCGAAACTAGCGGGGGGGCCATAGATACGCAGTATTTT. The encoded protein is CASSETSGGAIDTQYF.

This clone has just a few counts. The genes are TRBV5-8 and TRBJ1-6; 9 bases match TRBD1. Germline CDR1 is SGHTS and CDR2 is YDEGEE. The V and J ends lost 4 bases and 10 bases, in that order; junction bases with no gene match: 12. There are 16 residues in the CDR3. CDR3: CASSPDRGSLGSPLHF. In DNA, the CDR3 is TGTGCCAGCAGCCCGGACAGGGGCTCGCTTGGCTCACCCCTCCACTTT.

This chain joins TRBV6-2 or TRBV6-3 and TRBJ2-3; 15 bases agree with TRBD2. Germline V gives CDR1 MNHEY, CDR2 SVGEGT. V dropped 6 bases and J dropped 1; count of bases not matched to a gene: 23. This CDR3 spans 23 amino acids. Here the CDR3 DNA reads TGTGCCAGCAGCCAATACATAGGCGTACAGGGGACTAGCGGGAGGTTCGGCACAGATACGCAGTATTTT. Translation: CASSQYIGVQGTSGRFGTDTQYF.

The V gene is TRBV27, the J gene TRBJ2-1, with 11 bases fitting TRBD2. The junction had 14 bases not matched to a gene; V was cut back by 7 bases and J by 15 bases. CDR1 is MNHEY, CDR2 SMNVEV, per germline (reference sequence). The CDR3 runs 14 residues. The CDR3 DNA sequence: TGTGCCAGCACCCCTCATGGTAGCGGGAGGGTTTGGTTCTTC. Translating it yields CASTPHGSGRVWFF.

The gene calls are TRBV30 and TRBJ1-2, with D maybe TRBD1 (6 bases). CDR1 and CDR2 from the germline V gene are GTSNPN and SVGIG (reference sequence). The CDR3 is made up of 16 amino acids. Trimming cost V 3 bases and J 1 base, with 18 bases left between them. CDR3 protein: CAWRPTGQGINYGYTF. The CDR3 DNA reads as TGTGCCTGGAGACCCACGGGGCAGGGGATTAACTATGGCTACACCTTC.

The CDR3 loop reads CASSPNPDRAGGYTF. CDR3 bases: TGTGCCAGCTCACCCAACCCCGACAGGGCCGGTGGCTACACCTTC. V and J are TRBV18 and TRBJ1-2; TRBD1 matches at 7 bases. The length of the CDR3 is 15 residues. V gave up 3 bases and J gave up 7 bases; unmatched junction bases: 11. The germline CDR1 and CDR2 sequences are KGHSH and LQKENI.

V usage is TRBV3-1 (or the pseudogene TRBV3-2) and J usage is TRBJ2-3; TRBD2 agrees at 7 bases. The CDR3 contains 16 residues. With V trimmed by 1 base and J by 1 base, 5 bases remained unmatched. Germline CDR1 and CDR2: LGHDT and YNNKEL (reference sequence). The CDR3 DNA is TGTGCCAGCAGCCAAGGCGGGCTAGCGGGCACAGATACGCAGTATTTT. Translation: CASSQGGLAGTDTQYF.

The chain links TRBV9 to TRBJ2-1; 9 bases align to TRBD2. J was trimmed by 9 bases and V by 4 bases; bases with no gene match: 14. This CDR3 has 16 amino acids. The V gene's germline CDR1 is SGDLS and CDR2 YYNGEE. CDR3 residues: CASSPGGSGSWGEQFF. CDR3 DNA sequence: TGTGCCAGCAGCCCCGGGGGTAGCGGGAGTTGGGGTGAGCAGTTCTTC.

To note about this clone: This same CDR3 is encoded by further DNA sequences in the sample. This chain uses TRBV5-4 with TRBJ2-5, with TRBD2 matching over 12 bases. The V gene end was trimmed by 4 bases and the J gene end by 1 base; junction bases not matched to a gene: 5. Germline loops: CDR1 SGHNT, CDR2 YYREEE (reference sequence). The CDR3 length is 16 residues. The CDR3 loop is CASSLKLAGGQETQYF. For the CDR3, the DNA is TGTGCCAGCAGCCTGAAACTAGCGGGGGGCCAAGAGACCCAGTACTTC.

The V call is TRBV19, the J call TRBJ2-7; 7 positions match TRBD2. The CDR3 loop spans 13 amino acids. The germline CDR1 and CDR2 sequences are LNHDA and SQIVND (reference sequence). Trimming at V came to 7 bases and at J to 2 bases, leaving 5 bases not matched to a gene. The CDR3 sequence: CASKSGKPYEQYF. CDR3 sequence (DNA): TGTGCCAGTAAGAGCGGGAAGCCCTACGAGCAGTACTTC.

For the CDR3, the DNA is TGTGCCAGCAGTGAGGACAGGACTAGCAATCAGCCCCAGCATTTT. Amino acid sequence: CASSEDRTSNQPQHF. The chain uses TRBV6-1 and TRBJ1-5; 7 nucleotides line up with TRBD1. This CDR3 has 15 amino acids. The ends lost 3 bases at V and 0 bases at J; junction bases unmatched: 2. CDR1 MNHNS and CDR2 SASEGT come from the germline V gene.

The J gene is TRBJ1-2, the V gene TRBV4-2, with D unclear. There are 13 residues in the CDR3. Trimming took off 0 bases at V and 8 bases at J, with 10 bases between the two ends. Germline CDR1 and CDR2: LGHNA and YNFKEQ. This CDR3 is CASSQDLAGGYTF. CDR3 nucleotide sequence: TGTGCCAGCAGCCAAGATTTGGCGGGCGGCTACACCTTC.

The chain recombines TRBV7-3 with TRBJ2-1; TRBD1 matches at 7 bases. With V trimmed by 6 bases and J by 7 bases, 9 bases remained unmatched. From germline, CDR1 is SGHTA and CDR2 FQGTGA. The CDR3 loop spans 14 amino acids. This CDR3 is CASRTDPQGNEQFF. For the CDR3, the DNA is TGTGCCAGCAGAACAGATCCACAGGGGAATGAGCAGTTCTTC.

This clone was counted only a few times. The chain carries TRBV7-9 and TRBJ1-2; D might be TRBD1 (5 bases). CDR1 and CDR2 (germline): SEHNR, FQNEAQ (reference sequence). The CDR3 is 14 amino acids. Trimming removed 5 bases at V and 2 bases at J, with 12 bases between. Here the CDR3 reads CASSRSTGNYGYTF. The CDR3 DNA reads TGTGCCAGCAGCCGTAGCACAGGAAACTATGGCTACACCTTC.

The V gene is TRBV11-1, the J gene TRBJ2-1; 7 nucleotides match TRBD1. Germline CDR1 SGHAT, CDR2 FQDESV (reference sequence). V lost 5 bases, J lost 2 bases, and 6 bases stayed unmatched. The CDR3 sequence is 15 residues long. The chain's CDR3 is CASSPGTVAYNEQFF. The DNA for the CDR3 is TGTGCCAGCAGCCCCGGGACAGTCGCCTACAATGAGCAGTTCTTC.

V is TRBV30 and J is TRBJ1-1; perhaps TRBD1 as D (5 bases). The V gene's germline CDR1 is GTSNPN and CDR2 SVGIG (reference sequence). Trimming left V 3 bases short and J 2 bases short, with 10 bases between. CDR3 length: 13 residues. The CDR3 nucleotides read TGTGCCTGGAGCCGGGGGTATAACACTGAAGCTTTCTTT. Protein product: CAWSRGYNTEAFF.

The V call is TRBV20-1, the J call TRBJ1-1; D gene uncertain. V lost 6 bases to trimming and J lost 0 bases, with 5 bases between them. The germline V gene encodes CDR1 DFQATT and CDR2 SNEGSKA (reference sequence). The CDR3 is 11 residues long. The DNA of the CDR3 is TGCAGTGCCAGGATGAACACTGAAGCTTTCTTT. The encoded protein is CSARMNTEAFF.

The chain joins TRBV25-1 to TRBJ1-1; tentatively, D is TRBD1 (6 bases). Germline V lookup: CDR1 MGHDK, CDR2 SYGVNS. V was clipped by 6 bases and J by 7 bases, with 18 bases between them. The CDR3 is made up of 14 amino acids. DNA for the CDR3: TGTGCCAGCAGGAAGGGGGGGGTCTACGGTGAAGCTTTCTTT. As protein: CASRKGGVYGEAFF. The whole variable domain, remainder taken from reference TRBV25-1 and TRBJ1-1, is EADIYQTPRYLVIGTGKKITLECSQTMGHDKMYWYQQDPGMELHLIHYSYGVNSTEKGDLSSESTVSRIRTEHFPLTLESARPSHTSQYLCASRKGGVYGEAFFGQGTRLTVV.